Following are 5 T cell receptor beta chains from one sample sequenced in a study of shared clonotypes between healthy human individuals. The protocol was immunoSEQ multiplex PCR, while the TCRdb copy is restricted to in-frame clones and leaves out a portion. Of roughly 1,500,000 clones in the sample, around 98% were seen once. Sequences were obtained from naive CD4+ T cells sorted from blood. The sample's subset: CD45RA+ positively selected. All receptors derive from a young man in good health.

The chain carries TRBV7-2 and TRBJ1-3, with no clear D. The germline CDR1 and CDR2 sequences are SGHTA and FQGNSA. The V end was cut by 8 bases, the J end by 0 bases, with 11 bases between. There are 14 residues in the CDR3. The chain's CDR3 is CASGRRGSGNTIYF. Here the CDR3 DNA reads TGTGCCAGCGGCCGGCGGGGCTCTGGAAACACCATATATTTT.

The chain joins TRBV6-1 to TRBJ2-2; D perhaps matches TRBD1 (5 bases). V dropped 8 bases and J dropped 1 base, with 8 bases sitting between them. This CDR3 is 13 amino acids long. CDR1 and CDR2 (germline): MNHNS, SASEGT. The CDR3, as DNA: TGTGCCAGCCTAGGACAGAACACCGGGGAGCTGTTTTTT. It is translated as CASLGQNTGELFF.

CDR3 in amino acids: CASSGGGTRYNEQFF. The CDR3 nucleotides read TGTGCCAGCTCCGGAGGAGGGACTCGTTACAATGAGCAGTTCTTC. The rearrangement links TRBV2 to TRBJ2-1, with a possible D match to TRBD2 (6 bases). Trimming shortened V by 8 bases and J by 4 bases, and 18 bases separated the two germline ends. Germline lookup yields CDR1 SNHLY and CDR2 FYNNEI. The length of the CDR3 is 15 residues.

V and J are TRBV7-9 and TRBJ2-7, with a tentative D call TRBD2 (5 bases). This CDR3 region has 14 residues. Trimming pared 8 bases from V and 3 bases from J, leaving 17 bases between. The germline CDR1 and CDR2 sequences are SEHNR and FQNEAQ (reference sequence). The CDR3 protein is CASAHEGGLYEQYF. The CDR3 region has the DNA TGTGCCAGCGCTCATGAGGGCGGGCTCTACGAGCAGTACTTC.

The chain links TRBV23-1 to TRBJ2-6, with 7 positions matching TRBD1. TRBV23-1 is an open reading frame whose function is uncertain. Trimming removed 0 bases from V and 1 base from J; junction bases left unmatched: 15. The CDR3 length is 21 residues. The CDR3 DNA sequence: TGCGCCAGCAGTCAATCGGGAGAGGGACAGCCTTCCCCATCTGGGGCCAACGTCCTGACTTTC. This translates into CASSQSGEGQPSPSGANVLTF.